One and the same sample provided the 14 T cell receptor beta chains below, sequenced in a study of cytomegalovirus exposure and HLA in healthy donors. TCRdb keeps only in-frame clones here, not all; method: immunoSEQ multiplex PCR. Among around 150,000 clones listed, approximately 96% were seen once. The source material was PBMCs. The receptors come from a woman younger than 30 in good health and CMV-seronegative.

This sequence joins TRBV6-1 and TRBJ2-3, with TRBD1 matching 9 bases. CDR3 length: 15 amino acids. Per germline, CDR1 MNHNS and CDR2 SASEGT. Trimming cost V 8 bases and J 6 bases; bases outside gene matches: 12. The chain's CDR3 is CASRFQGQGSDTQYF. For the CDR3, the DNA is TGTGCCAGCCGCTTCCAGGGACAGGGAAGCGATACGCAGTATTTT.

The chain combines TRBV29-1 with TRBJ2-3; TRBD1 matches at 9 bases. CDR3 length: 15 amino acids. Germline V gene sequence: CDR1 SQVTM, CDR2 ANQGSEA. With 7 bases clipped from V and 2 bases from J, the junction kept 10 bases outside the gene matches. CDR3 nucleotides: TGCAGCGCCCCCCCCGGGGACAGGGACACAGATACGCAGTATTTT. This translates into CSAPPGDRDTDTQYF.

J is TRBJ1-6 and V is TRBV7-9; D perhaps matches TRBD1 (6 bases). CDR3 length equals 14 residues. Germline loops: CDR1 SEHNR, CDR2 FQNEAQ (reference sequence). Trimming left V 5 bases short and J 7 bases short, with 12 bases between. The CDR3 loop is CASSLDSANSPLHF. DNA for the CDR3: TGTGCCAGCAGCCTGGACAGCGCAAATTCACCCCTCCACTTT.

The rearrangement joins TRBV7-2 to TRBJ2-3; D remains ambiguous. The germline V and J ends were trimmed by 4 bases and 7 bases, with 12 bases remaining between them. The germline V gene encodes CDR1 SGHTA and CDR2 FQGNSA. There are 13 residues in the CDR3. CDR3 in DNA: TGTGCCAGCAGCTCTGTTGGGCCCAATACGCAGTATTTT. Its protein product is CASSSVGPNTQYF.

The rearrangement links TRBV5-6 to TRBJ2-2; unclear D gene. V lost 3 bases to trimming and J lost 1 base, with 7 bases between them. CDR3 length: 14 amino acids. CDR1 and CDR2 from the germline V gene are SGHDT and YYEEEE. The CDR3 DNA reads TGTGCCAGCAGCTCGATCGGGAACACCGGGGAGCTGTTTTTT. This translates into CASSSIGNTGELFF.

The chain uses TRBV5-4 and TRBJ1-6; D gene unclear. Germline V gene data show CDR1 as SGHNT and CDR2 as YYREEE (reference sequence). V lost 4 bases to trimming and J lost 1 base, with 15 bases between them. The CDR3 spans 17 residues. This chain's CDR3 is CASSNDPPGSYNSPLHF. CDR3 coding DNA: TGTGCCAGCAGCAACGATCCCCCGGGATCCTATAATTCACCCCTCCACTTT.

The CDR3 spells CASSYITHQETQYF. For the CDR3, the DNA is TGTGCCAGCAGCTACATAACACACCAAGAGACCCAGTACTTC. The chain employs TRBV7-2 and TRBJ2-5; unclear D gene. This CDR3 is 14 amino acids long. The V end lost 4 bases, the J end lost 0 bases, and 9 bases lay between the germline ends. Germline CDR1 reads SGHTA; CDR2 reads FQGNSA.

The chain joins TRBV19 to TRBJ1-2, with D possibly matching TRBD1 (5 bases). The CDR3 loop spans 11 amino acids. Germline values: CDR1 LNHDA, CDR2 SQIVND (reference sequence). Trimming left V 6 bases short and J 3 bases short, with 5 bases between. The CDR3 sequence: CASRTDYGYTF. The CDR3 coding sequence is TGTGCCAGTAGGACAGACTATGGCTACACCTTC.

The CDR3 region is CASSLVSSGANVLTF. CDR3 nucleotides: TGTGCCAGCAGCTTAGTATCCTCTGGGGCCAACGTCCTGACTTTC. The chain couples TRBV7-9 to TRBJ2-6, with D uncertain. The CDR3 consists of 15 residues. V lost 1 base and J lost 0, with 4 bases in between. Per germline, CDR1 SEHNR and CDR2 FQNEAQ (reference sequence).

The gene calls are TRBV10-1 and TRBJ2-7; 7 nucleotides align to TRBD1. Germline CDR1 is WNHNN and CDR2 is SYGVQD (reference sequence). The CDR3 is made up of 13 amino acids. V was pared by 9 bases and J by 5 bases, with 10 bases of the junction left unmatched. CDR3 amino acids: CARETGRRNEQYF. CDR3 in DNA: TGCGCCAGAGAGACAGGGAGAAGGAACGAGCAGTACTTC.

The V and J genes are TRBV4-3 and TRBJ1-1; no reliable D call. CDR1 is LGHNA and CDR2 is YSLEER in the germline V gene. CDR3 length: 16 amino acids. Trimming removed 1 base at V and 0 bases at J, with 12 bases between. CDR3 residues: CASSQGLQVMNTEAFF. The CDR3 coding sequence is TGCGCCAGCAGCCAAGGTCTTCAGGTTATGAACACTGAAGCTTTCTTT.

Here the CDR3 reads CAWSILAGGNYNEQFF. In DNA, the CDR3 is TGTGCCTGGAGTATTTTAGCGGGGGGCAATTACAATGAGCAGTTCTTC. The chain uses TRBV30 and TRBJ2-1, with 10 bases lining up with TRBD2. The CDR3 consists of 16 residues. CDR1 is GTSNPN, CDR2 SVGIG, per germline (reference sequence). With V trimmed by 2 bases and J by 4 bases, 8 bases remained unmatched.

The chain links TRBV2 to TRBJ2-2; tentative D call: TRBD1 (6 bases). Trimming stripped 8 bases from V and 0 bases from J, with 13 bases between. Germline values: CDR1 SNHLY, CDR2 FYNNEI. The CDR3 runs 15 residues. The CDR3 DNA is TGTGCCAGCTCTCGGGACACGGCGAACACCGGGGAGCTGTTTTTT. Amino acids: CASSRDTANTGELFF. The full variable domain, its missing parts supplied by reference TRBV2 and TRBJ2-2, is EPEVTQTPSHQVTQMGQEVILRCVPISNHLYFYWYRQILGQKVEFLVSFYNNEISEKSEIFDDQFSVERPDGSNFTLKIRSTKLEDSAMYFCASSRDTANTGELFFGEGSRLTVL.

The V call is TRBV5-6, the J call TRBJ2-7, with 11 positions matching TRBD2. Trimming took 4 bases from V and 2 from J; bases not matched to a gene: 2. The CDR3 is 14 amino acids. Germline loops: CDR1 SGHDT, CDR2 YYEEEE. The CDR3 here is CASSMTSGAYEQYF. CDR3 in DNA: TGTGCCAGCAGCATGACTAGCGGGGCCTACGAGCAGTACTTC.